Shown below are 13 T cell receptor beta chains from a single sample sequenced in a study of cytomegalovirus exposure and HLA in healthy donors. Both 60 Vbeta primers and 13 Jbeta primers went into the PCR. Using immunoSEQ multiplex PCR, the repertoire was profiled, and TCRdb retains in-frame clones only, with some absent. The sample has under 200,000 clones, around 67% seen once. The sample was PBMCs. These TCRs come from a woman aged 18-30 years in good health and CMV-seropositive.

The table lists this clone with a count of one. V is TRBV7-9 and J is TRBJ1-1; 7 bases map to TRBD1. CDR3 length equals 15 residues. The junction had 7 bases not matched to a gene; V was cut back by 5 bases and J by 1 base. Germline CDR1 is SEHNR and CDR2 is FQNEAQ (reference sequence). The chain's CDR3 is CASSLYRQGNTEAFF. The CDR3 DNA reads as TGTGCCAGCAGCCTATACAGACAGGGGAACACTGAAGCTTTCTTT.

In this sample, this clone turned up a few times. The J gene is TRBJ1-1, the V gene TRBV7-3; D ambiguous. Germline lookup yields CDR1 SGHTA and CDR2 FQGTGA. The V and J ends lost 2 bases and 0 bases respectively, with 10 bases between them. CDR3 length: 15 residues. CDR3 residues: CASSLGLTVNTEAFF. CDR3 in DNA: TGTGCCAGCAGCTTAGGGCTCACCGTGAACACTGAAGCTTTCTTT.

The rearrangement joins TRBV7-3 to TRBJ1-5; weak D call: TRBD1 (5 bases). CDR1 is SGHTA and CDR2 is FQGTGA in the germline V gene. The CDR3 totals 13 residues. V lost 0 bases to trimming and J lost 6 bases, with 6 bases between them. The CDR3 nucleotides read TGTGCCAGCAGCTTAACGGGGGGTCAGCCCCAGCATTTT. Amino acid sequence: CASSLTGGQPQHF. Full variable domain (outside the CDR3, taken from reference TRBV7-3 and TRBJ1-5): GAGVSQTPSNKVTEKGKYVELRCDPISGHTALYWYRQSLGQGPEFLIYFQGTGAADDSGLPNDRFFAVRPEGSVSTLKIQRTERGDSAVYLCASSLTGGQPQHFGDGTRLSIL.

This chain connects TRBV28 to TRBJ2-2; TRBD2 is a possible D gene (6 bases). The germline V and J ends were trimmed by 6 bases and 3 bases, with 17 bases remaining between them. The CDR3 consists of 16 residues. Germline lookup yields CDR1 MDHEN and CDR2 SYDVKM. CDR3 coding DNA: TGTGCCAGCAGCCCCCGATTGGGACTTGACACCGGGGAGCTGTTTTTT. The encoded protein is CASSPRLGLDTGELFF.

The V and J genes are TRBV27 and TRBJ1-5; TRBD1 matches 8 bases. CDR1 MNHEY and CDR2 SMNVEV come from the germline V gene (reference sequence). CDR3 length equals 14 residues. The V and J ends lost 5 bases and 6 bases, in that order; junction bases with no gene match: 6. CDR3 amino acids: CASSRGQGIQPQHF. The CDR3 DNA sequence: TGTGCCAGCAGTCGCGGACAGGGTATTCAGCCCCAGCATTTT.

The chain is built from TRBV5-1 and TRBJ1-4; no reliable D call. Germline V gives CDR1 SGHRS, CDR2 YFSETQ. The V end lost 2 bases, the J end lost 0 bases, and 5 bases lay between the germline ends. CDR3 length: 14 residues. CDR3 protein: CASSFGATNEKLFF. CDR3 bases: TGCGCCAGCAGCTTTGGAGCAACTAATGAAAAACTGTTTTTT.

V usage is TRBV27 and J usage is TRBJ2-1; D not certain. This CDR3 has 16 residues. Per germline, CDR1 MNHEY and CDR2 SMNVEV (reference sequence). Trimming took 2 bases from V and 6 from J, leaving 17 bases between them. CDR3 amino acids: CASSLTDSIGFNEQFF. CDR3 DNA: TGTGCCAGCAGTTTAACTGATTCGATCGGGTTCAATGAGCAGTTCTTC.

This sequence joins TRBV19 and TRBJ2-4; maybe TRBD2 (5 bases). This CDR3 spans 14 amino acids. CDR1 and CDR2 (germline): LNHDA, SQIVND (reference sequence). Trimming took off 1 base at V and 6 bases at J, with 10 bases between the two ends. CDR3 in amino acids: CASSIVGRVNIQYF. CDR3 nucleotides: TGTGCCAGTAGTATAGTCGGGCGGGTAAACATTCAGTACTTC.

CDR3 sequence (DNA): TGTGCCAGCAGTGGCAGGACAGGGGTACGGGAGCAGTACTTC. This encodes CASSGRTGVREQYF. This chain connects TRBV6-1 to TRBJ2-7; 9 nucleotides agree with TRBD1. The CDR3 runs to 14 residues. CDR1 is MNHNS and CDR2 is SASEGT in the germline V gene. J was trimmed by 7 bases and V by 4 bases; bases with no gene match: 8.

The CDR3 here is CAWSVQGWDEKLFF. CDR3 DNA sequence: TGTGCCTGGAGTGTACAGGGGTGGGACGAAAAACTGTTTTTT. This chain uses TRBV30 with TRBJ1-4, with TRBD1 identical over 7 bases. The ends lost 0 bases at V and 8 bases at J; junction bases unmatched: 6. CDR3 length equals 14 residues. Per germline, CDR1 GTSNPN and CDR2 SVGIG (reference sequence). The complete variable domain, with remaining parts taken from reference TRBV30 and TRBJ1-4, reads SQTIHQWPATLVQPVGSPLSLECTVEGTSNPNLYWYRQAAGRGLQLLFYSVGIGQISSEVPQNLSASRPQDRQFILSSKKLLLSDSGFYLCAWSVQGWDEKLFFGSGTQLSVL.

CDR3 in DNA: TGTGCCAGCAGTGTTAGTAGCGCTTTCAGCTCCTACGAGCAGTACTTC. Encoded protein: CASSVSSAFSSYEQYF. The chain uses TRBV6-4 and TRBJ2-7; a weak D match, TRBD2 (5 bases). The CDR3 is 16 residues long. The V gene's germline CDR1 is MRHNA and CDR2 SNTAGT. V lost 4 bases to trimming and J lost 0 bases, with 16 bases between them.

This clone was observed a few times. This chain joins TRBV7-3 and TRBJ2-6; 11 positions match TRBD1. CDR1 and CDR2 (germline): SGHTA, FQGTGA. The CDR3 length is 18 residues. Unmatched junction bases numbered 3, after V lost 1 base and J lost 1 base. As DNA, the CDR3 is TGTGCCAGCAGCTTAAGTGGGACAGGGGGTTCTGGGGCCAACGTCCTGACTTTC. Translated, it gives CASSLSGTGGSGANVLTF.

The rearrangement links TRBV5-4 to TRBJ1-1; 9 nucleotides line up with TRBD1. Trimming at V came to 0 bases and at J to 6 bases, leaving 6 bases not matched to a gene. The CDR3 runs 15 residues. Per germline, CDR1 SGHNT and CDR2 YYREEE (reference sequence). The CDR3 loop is CASSLGGTGKAEAFF. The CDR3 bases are TGTGCCAGCAGCTTGGGGGGGACAGGGAAGGCTGAAGCTTTCTTT.